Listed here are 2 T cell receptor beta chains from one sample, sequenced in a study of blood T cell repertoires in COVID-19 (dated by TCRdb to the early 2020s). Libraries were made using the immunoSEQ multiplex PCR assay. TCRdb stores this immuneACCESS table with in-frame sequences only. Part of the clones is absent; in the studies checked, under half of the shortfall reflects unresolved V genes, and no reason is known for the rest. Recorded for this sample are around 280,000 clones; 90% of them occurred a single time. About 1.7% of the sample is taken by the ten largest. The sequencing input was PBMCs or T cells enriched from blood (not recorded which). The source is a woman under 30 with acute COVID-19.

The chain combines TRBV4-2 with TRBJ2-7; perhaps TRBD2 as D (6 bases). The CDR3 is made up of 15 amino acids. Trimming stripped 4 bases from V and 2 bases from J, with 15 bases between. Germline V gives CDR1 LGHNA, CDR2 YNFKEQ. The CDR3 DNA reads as TGTGCCAGCAGCCCGGTCGGGGGTGCGACCTACGAGCAGTACTTC. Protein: CASSPVGGATYEQYF.

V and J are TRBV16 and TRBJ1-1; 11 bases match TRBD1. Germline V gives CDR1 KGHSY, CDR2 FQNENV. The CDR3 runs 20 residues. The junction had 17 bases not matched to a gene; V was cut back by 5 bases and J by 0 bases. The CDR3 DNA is TGTGCCAGCAGCTCGCCCCGGGACAGGGGGATTTATGGTTTGAACACTGAAGCTTTCTTT. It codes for CASSSPRDRGIYGLNTEAFF. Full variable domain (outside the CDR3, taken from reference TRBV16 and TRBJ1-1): GEEVAQTPKHLVRGEGQKAKLYCAPIKGHSYVFWYQQVLKNEFKFLISFQNENVFDETGMPKERFSAKCLPNSPCSLEIQATKLEDSAVYFCASSSPRDRGIYGLNTEAFFGQGTRLTVV.